This T cell receptor beta chain was profiled in a study of cytomegalovirus exposure and HLA in healthy donors. The study's findings and limits: Some V segments (TRBV6-2 and TRBV6-3 among them) were excluded as indistinguishable.

On this clone itself: The antigen is not known.

CDR1 and CDR2 (germline): ENHRY, SYGVKD. There are 14 residues in the CDR3. V was shortened by 5 bases and J by 4 bases, with 11 bases between the two germline ends. PCR employed 60 Vbeta and 13 Jbeta primers. Produced via immunoSEQ multiplex PCR; TCRdb's table is partial and in-frame only. The sample lists 130,000 or so clones, approximately 80% seen once, with around 1.5% in the top ten. Sequenced input: PBMCs. The TCR comes from a woman aged 18 to 35 in good health and CMV-seronegative. The V and J genes are TRBV10-3 and TRBJ2-2; TRBD2 might be the D (6 bases). CDR3 in DNA: TGTGCCATCAGTAGACTAGTTGGCACCGGGGAGCTGTTTTTT. Its translation: CAISRLVGTGELFF.